Shown below are 29 T cell receptor beta chains from a single sample sequenced in a study of human T cells and chemical hapten exposure. Time point denoted: pre-sensitization, week 0. Documented treatment: therapeutic diphenylcyclopropenone sensitization with weekly scalp DPC. TCRdb called the RACE reads again in MiXCR, with one record for every CDR3 protein. The profile shows under 400,000 distinct CDR3 sequences, 5.1% of them singletons. Sample: whole blood, taken in connection with sensitization to the hapten diphenylcyclopropenone (DPC). The receptor source for this set is a woman between 50 and 59 years old with alopecia areata. Some clones in this sample may be carry-over from other donors' samples.

This clonotype has a count of ten or more. The gene calls are TRBV20-1 and TRBJ2-5; a weak D match, TRBD2 (5 bases). V was cut by 7 bases and J by 4 bases, with 16 bases left in between. Germline assignment: CDR1 DFQATT and CDR2 SNEGSKA (reference sequence). This CDR3 is 13 amino acids long. CDR3 nucleotides: TGCAGTGTACGCGGGTCGGCGGGAGAGACCCAGTACTTC. Translation gives CSVRGSAGETQYF.

In its sample, this clonotype was seen many times. The CDR3 protein is CASSLYPSNQPQHF. The CDR3 DNA follows: TGTGCCAGCAGCTTGTACCCGAGCAATCAGCCCCAGCATTTT. The chain has TRBV5-6 and TRBJ1-5; D call uncertain. V was trimmed by 1 base and J by 1 base, leaving 6 bases between them. This CDR3 is built from 14 residues. Per the germline V gene, CDR1 is SGHDT and CDR2 is YYEEEE.

Only a few counts were recorded for this clonotype. The chain couples TRBV7-9 to TRBJ1-1, with 10 nucleotides matching TRBD1. This CDR3 has 16 amino acids. Per germline, CDR1 SEHNR and CDR2 FQNEAQ (reference sequence). V shed 5 bases and J 1 base; nucleotides not matched to a gene: 7. The CDR3 loop is CASSIWTGGSNTEAFF. The CDR3 DNA reads TGTGCCAGCAGCATTTGGACAGGGGGATCGAACACTGAAGCTTTCTTT.

At least ten counts were recorded for this clonotype. CDR3 loop: CASRITGFQTQYF. Here the CDR3 DNA reads TGTGCCAGCAGGATCACAGGTTTTCAGACCCAGTACTTC. The chain combines TRBV6-1 with TRBJ2-5, with D possibly matching TRBD1 (5 bases). CDR1 is MNHNS and CDR2 is SASEGT in the germline V gene. Trimming shortened V by 6 bases and J by 6 bases, and 14 bases separated the two germline ends. The CDR3 totals 13 residues.

This clonotype was found a few times. The CDR3 sequence is CASSVMGQSSYNEQFF. For the CDR3, the DNA is TGTGCCAGCAGCGTAATGGGACAGAGCTCCTACAATGAGCAGTTCTTC. The chain recombines TRBV9 with TRBJ2-1, with 7 bases identical to TRBD1. Germline V gene data show CDR1 as SGDLS and CDR2 as YYNGEE. The trim removed 1 base at V and 0 bases at J, leaving 4 bases unmatched. The CDR3 length is 16 residues.

This clonotype occurred once. It may be a read error: a sequence one base away is much more abundant. The V call is TRBV6-1, the J call TRBJ2-3; weak D call: TRBD1 (6 bases). Germline-derived CDR1 and CDR2 are MNHNS and SASEGT. The CDR3 sequence is 18 residues long. Here the CDR3 DNA reads TGTGCCTGCAGTGACTTCATTGACAGGACCGCTAGCACAGATACGCAGTATTTT. Translating it yields CACSDFIDRTASTDTQYF.

This clonotype was seen repeatedly, ten times or more. V and J are TRBV15 and TRBJ1-2, with 8 bases identical to TRBD1. Germline values: CDR1 LNHNV, CDR2 YYDKDF (reference sequence). The CDR3 runs 15 residues. The V segment lost 0 bases and the J segment 3 bases; nucleotides outside the gene matches: 3. CDR3 sequence: CATSRDHRGDYGYTF. CDR3 DNA sequence: TGTGCCACCAGCAGAGATCACAGGGGGGACTATGGCTACACCTTC.

The V gene is TRBV7-2, the J gene TRBJ2-3, with 15 nucleotides matching TRBD2. J gave up 6 bases and V 1 base, and 5 bases lay outside the gene matches. The germline V gene has CDR1 SGHTA and CDR2 FQGNSA. CDR3 length: 17 residues. The CDR3 loop is CASSLGTSGGAIDTQYF. The CDR3 DNA follows: TGTGCCAGCAGCTTAGGGACTAGCGGGGGGGCCATCGATACGCAGTATTTT.

This clonotype has a handful of counts. The V and J genes are TRBV18 and TRBJ2-2, with TRBD1 as a possible D gene (5 bases). Germline V CDR1 and CDR2: KGHSH, LQKENI. This CDR3 has 16 amino acids. The ends were cut back, 4 bases at V and 3 bases at J, with 15 bases in the middle. The CDR3 DNA sequence: TGTGCCAGCTCACTTTTACCAGGGCAGGACACCGGGGAGCTGTTTTTT. Translated: CASSLLPGQDTGELFF.

This chain uses TRBV4-1 with TRBJ1-1; D is uncertain. Trimming shortened V by 0 bases and J by 5 bases, and 13 bases separated the two germline ends. The CDR3 is 15 amino acids. The V gene's germline CDR1 is MGHRA and CDR2 YSYEKL. The CDR3 loop reads CASSQDESSVTEAFF. The DNA of the CDR3 is TGCGCCAGCAGCCAAGATGAATCGAGCGTTACTGAAGCTTTCTTT.

The sample holds many counts of this clonotype. The chain uses TRBV10-3 and TRBJ1-4; D remains unclear. Per germline, CDR1 ENHRY and CDR2 SYGVKD. Trimming pared 0 bases from V and 4 bases from J, leaving 6 bases between. CDR3 size: 14 residues. Here the CDR3 DNA reads TGTGCCATCAGTGAGTCGGGATATAATGAAAAACTGTTTTTT. Translation: CAISESGYNEKLFF.

Only a few counts were recorded for this clonotype. The rearrangement links TRBV7-9 to TRBJ1-1; D gene uncertain. The V end lost 5 bases, the J end lost 6 bases, and 13 bases lay between the germline ends. CDR3 size: 13 residues. Germline CDR1 SEHNR, CDR2 FQNEAQ (reference sequence). As DNA, the CDR3 is TGTGCCAGCAGCCCCAGGAAAAGCGCTGAAGCTTTCTTT. Amino acids: CASSPRKSAEAFF. The full variable domain, with the rest looked up from reference TRBV7-9 and TRBJ1-1, is DTGVSQNPRHKITKRGQNVTFRCDPISEHNRLYWYRQTLGQGPEFLTYFQNEAQLEKSRLLSDRFSAERPKGSFSTLEIQRTEQGDSAMYLCASSPRKSAEAFFGQGTRLTVV.

The V and J genes are TRBV12-3 or TRBV12-4 and TRBJ2-3; 14 positions match TRBD2. With V trimmed by 4 bases and J by 0 bases, 6 bases remained unmatched. There are 18 residues in the CDR3. In DNA form, the CDR3 reads TGTGCCAGCAGTTCGAGGACTAGCGGGGGGTTAAGCACAGATACGCAGTATTTT. As protein: CASSSRTSGGLSTDTQYF.

The V call is TRBV20-1, the J call TRBJ2-1; TRBD1 aligns across 7 bases. The CDR3 totals 12 residues. CDR1 is DFQATT, CDR2 SNEGSKA, per germline (reference sequence). Trimming removed 6 bases from V and 9 bases from J; junction bases left unmatched: 8. Written as DNA, the CDR3 is TGCAGTGCAGCCGGGACAGAGGGTGAGCAGTTCTTC. Amino acid sequence: CSAAGTEGEQFF.

This clonotype was detected ten times or more. The CDR3 region is CASSVVGSPSYEQYF. For the CDR3, the DNA is TGTGCCAGCAGCGTAGTCGGGAGCCCCTCCTACGAGCAGTACTTC. This chain joins TRBV9 and TRBJ2-7; a possible D gene is TRBD2 (6 bases). This CDR3 is 15 amino acids long. Trimming took 0 bases from V and 0 from J, leaving 10 bases between them. Germline values: CDR1 SGDLS, CDR2 YYNGEE.

The sample holds many counts of this clonotype. The chain is built from TRBV7-2 and TRBJ2-2; no definite D call. The germline gives CDR1 SGHTA, CDR2 FQGNSA. The germline V and J ends were trimmed by 1 base and 0 bases, with 6 bases remaining between them. This CDR3 contains 15 residues. Here the CDR3 DNA reads TGTGCCAGCAGCTTAGTCAGGTCGAACACCGGGGAGCTGTTTTTT. Residues: CASSLVRSNTGELFF.

This clonotype showed up many times. The V call is TRBV30, the J call TRBJ1-1; D is unresolved. Germline V gives CDR1 GTSNPN, CDR2 SVGIG (reference sequence). The CDR3 has 13 residues. The V and J ends lost 2 bases and 2 bases respectively, with 9 bases between them. CDR3 sequence reads: CAWSPAFNTEAFF. In nucleotides, the CDR3 is TGTGCCTGGAGTCCAGCTTTCAACACTGAAGCTTTCTTT.

This clonotype was found many times. The genes are TRBV6-2 or TRBV6-3 and TRBJ2-7; D may be TRBD2 (6 bases). Germline values: CDR1 MNHEY, CDR2 SVGEGT. This CDR3 has 13 amino acids. Trimming took off 5 bases at V and 7 bases at J, with 15 bases between the two ends. This CDR3 reads CASSPLASGEQYF. The CDR3 nucleotides are TGTGCCAGCAGTCCCCTAGCGTCGGGGGAGCAGTACTTC.

This clonotype was detected only a few times. V and J are TRBV27 and TRBJ1-1; possible D gene TRBD1, 6 bases. There are 13 residues in the CDR3. Trimming took off 5 bases at V and 7 bases at J, with 14 bases between the two ends. Germline V gene sequence: CDR1 MNHEY, CDR2 SMNVEV (reference sequence). The CDR3, as DNA: TGTGCCAGCAGTCCGACTACAGGGAATGAAGCTTTCTTT. It encodes CASSPTTGNEAFF.

This chain links TRBV12-3 or TRBV12-4 with TRBJ1-3; 12 bases are shared with TRBD1. This CDR3 has 16 amino acids. Trimming cost V 6 bases and J 3 bases; bases outside gene matches: 6. CDR3 in amino acids: CASSLGTGGFGNTIYF. CDR3 DNA: TGTGCCAGCAGCCTAGGGACAGGGGGCTTTGGAAACACCATATATTTT.

Many counts were recorded for this clonotype. V usage is TRBV28 and J usage is TRBJ2-7; TRBD1 is a possible D gene (6 bases). The V end lost 5 bases, the J end lost 3 bases, and 17 bases lay between the germline ends. Per the germline V gene, CDR1 is MDHEN and CDR2 is SYDVKM. CDR3 length: 15 residues. The CDR3 loop is CASSPGGGQSYEQYF. CDR3 sequence (DNA): TGTGCCAGCAGTCCTGGTGGAGGACAGAGCTACGAGCAGTACTTC.

The chain is built from TRBV3-1 and TRBJ2-4; 11 bases match TRBD1. Unmatched junction bases numbered 3, after V lost 3 bases and J lost 5 bases. Per germline, CDR1 LGHDT and CDR2 YNNKEL (reference sequence). CDR3 length equals 15 residues. In nucleotides, the CDR3 is TGTGCCAGCAGCCAGTCGGACAGGGGGCAAAACATTCAGTACTTC. This gives the protein CASSQSDRGQNIQYF.

The chain carries TRBV20-1 and TRBJ1-1; D ambiguous. The germline V gene has CDR1 DFQATT and CDR2 SNEGSKA (reference sequence). The CDR3 has 13 residues. V lost 2 bases to trimming and J lost 1 base, with 8 bases between them. The CDR3 loop reads CSARNQENTEAFF. DNA for the CDR3: TGCAGTGCTAGAAATCAGGAGAACACTGAAGCTTTCTTT.

This chain connects TRBV15 to TRBJ2-2, with D perhaps being TRBD1 or TRBD2 (5 bases each). Germline V CDR1 and CDR2: LNHNV, YYDKDF (reference sequence). This CDR3 is 15 amino acids long. V was pared by 1 base and J by 6 bases, with 12 bases between. The CDR3 nucleotides read TGTGCCACCAGCAGAGCTGGGGGAAGCGCCGGGGAGCTGTTTTTT. Residues: CATSRAGGSAGELFF.

This clonotype has a count of ten or more. The chain carries TRBV7-9 and TRBJ2-1; TRBD2 agrees at 11 bases. Germline lookup yields CDR1 SEHNR and CDR2 FQNEAQ (reference sequence). The CDR3 extends over 15 amino acids. Trimming at V came to 4 bases and at J to 5 bases, leaving 4 bases not matched to a gene. The CDR3 sequence: CASSSTSGIDNEQFF. In nucleotides, the CDR3 is TGTGCCAGCAGCTCGACTAGCGGGATCGACAATGAGCAGTTCTTC.

This clonotype has a count of ten or more. The chain links TRBV28 to TRBJ1-5; the D is unclear. The CDR3 runs to 12 residues. Trimming left V 6 bases short and J 3 bases short, with 6 bases between. Germline CDR1 and CDR2: MDHEN and SYDVKM. For the CDR3, the DNA is TGTGCCAGCAGGGGGAACAATCAGCCCCAGCATTTT. Translated, it gives CASRGNNQPQHF.

This clonotype has a handful of counts. The chain joins TRBV7-9 to TRBJ2-1; TRBD2 is a possible D gene (5 bases). CDR3 length equals 12 residues. Trimming took off 10 bases at V and 9 bases at J, with 16 bases between the two ends. Germline V lookup: CDR1 SEHNR, CDR2 FQNEAQ (reference sequence). The CDR3 is CATNLDGGEQFF. The CDR3 coding sequence is TGTGCCACCAACTTAGATGGAGGTGAGCAGTTCTTC.

This clonotype was counted a few times. The J gene is TRBJ1-1, the V gene TRBV6-6, with unresolved D. The CDR3 runs to 15 residues. Trimming shortened V by 2 bases and J by 0 bases, and 10 bases separated the two germline ends. Germline values: CDR1 MNHNY, CDR2 SVGAGI (reference sequence). The CDR3 DNA sequence: TGTGCCAGCAGTTACACCCAGAGGATGAACACTGAAGCTTTCTTT. Translating gives CASSYTQRMNTEAFF.

This clonotype has at least ten counts. This chain joins TRBV15 and TRBJ2-5; D not certain. Trimming took 3 bases from V and 4 from J, leaving 18 bases between them. Germline V gene sequence: CDR1 LNHNV, CDR2 YYDKDF (reference sequence). The CDR3 has 16 amino acids. CDR3: CATSSRRVAVRETQYF. The CDR3 DNA reads as TGTGCCACCAGCAGCAGAAGGGTGGCGGTGCGAGAGACCCAGTACTTC.